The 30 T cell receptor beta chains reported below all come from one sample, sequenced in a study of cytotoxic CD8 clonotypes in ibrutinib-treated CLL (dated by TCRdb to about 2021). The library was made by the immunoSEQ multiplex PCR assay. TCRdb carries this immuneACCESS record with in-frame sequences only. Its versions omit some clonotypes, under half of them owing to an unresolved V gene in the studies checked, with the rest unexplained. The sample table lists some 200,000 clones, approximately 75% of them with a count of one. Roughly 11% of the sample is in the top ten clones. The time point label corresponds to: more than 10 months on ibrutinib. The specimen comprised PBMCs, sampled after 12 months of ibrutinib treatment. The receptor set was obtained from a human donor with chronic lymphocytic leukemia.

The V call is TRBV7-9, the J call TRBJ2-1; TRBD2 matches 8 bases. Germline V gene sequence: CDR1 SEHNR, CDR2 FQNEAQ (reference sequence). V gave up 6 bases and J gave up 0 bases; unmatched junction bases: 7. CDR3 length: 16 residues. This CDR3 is CASRPLAGHSYNEQFF. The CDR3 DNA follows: TGTGCCAGCAGACCTCTAGCGGGCCACTCCTACAATGAGCAGTTCTTC.

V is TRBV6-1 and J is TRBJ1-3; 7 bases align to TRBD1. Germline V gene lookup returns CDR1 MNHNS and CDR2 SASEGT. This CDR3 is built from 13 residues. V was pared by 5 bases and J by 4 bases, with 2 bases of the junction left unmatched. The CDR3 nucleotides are TGTGCCAGCAGTACGGGACAGGGAAACACCATATATTTT. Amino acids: CASSTGQGNTIYF.

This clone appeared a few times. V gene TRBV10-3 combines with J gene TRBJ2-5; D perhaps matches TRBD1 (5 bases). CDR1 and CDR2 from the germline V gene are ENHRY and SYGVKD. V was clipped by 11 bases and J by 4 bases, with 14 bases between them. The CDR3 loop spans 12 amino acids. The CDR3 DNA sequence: TGTGCCTGCAAGGGGCAGGGAGAGACCCAGTACTTC. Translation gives CACKGQGETQYF.

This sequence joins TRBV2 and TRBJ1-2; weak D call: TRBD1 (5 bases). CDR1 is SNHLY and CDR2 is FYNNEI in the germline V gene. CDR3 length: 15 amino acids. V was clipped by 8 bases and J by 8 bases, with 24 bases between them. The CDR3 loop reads CASGKGLANIVGYTF. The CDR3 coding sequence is TGTGCCAGCGGCAAGGGGCTCGCCAATATTGTCGGCTACACCTTC.

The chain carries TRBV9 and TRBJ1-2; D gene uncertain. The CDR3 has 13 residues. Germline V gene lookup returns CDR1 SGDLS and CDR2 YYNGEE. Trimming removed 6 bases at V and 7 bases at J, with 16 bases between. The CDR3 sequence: CASTLTLGAGYTF. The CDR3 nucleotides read TGTGCCAGCACCTTAACCCTGGGAGCTGGCTACACCTTC. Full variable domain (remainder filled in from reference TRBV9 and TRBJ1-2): DSGVTQTPKHLITATGQRVTLRCSPRSGDLSVYWYQQSLDQGLQFLIQYYNGEERAKGNILERFSAQQFPDLHSELNLSSLELGDSALYFCASTLTLGAGYTFGSGTRLTVV.

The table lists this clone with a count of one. The CDR3 sequence: CASSVGQIQETQYF. The CDR3 DNA is TGTGCCAGCAGCGTGGGGCAGATCCAAGAGACCCAGTACTTC. The V and J genes are TRBV9 and TRBJ2-5, with D possibly TRBD1 on 5 matching bases. CDR1 and CDR2 from the germline V gene are SGDLS and YYNGEE. The length of the CDR3 is 14 residues. V was trimmed by 2 bases and J by 1 base, leaving 9 bases between them. Drawing the rest from reference TRBV9 and TRBJ2-5, the complete variable domain is DSGVTQTPKHLITATGQRVTLRCSPRSGDLSVYWYQQSLDQGLQFLIQYYNGEERAKGNILERFSAQQFPDLHSELNLSSLELGDSALYFCASSVGQIQETQYFGPGTRLLVL.

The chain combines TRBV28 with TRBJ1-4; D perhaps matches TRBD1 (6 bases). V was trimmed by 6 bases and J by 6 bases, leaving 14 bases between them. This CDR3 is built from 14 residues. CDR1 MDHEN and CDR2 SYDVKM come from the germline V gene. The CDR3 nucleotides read TGTGCCAGCAGCCCCGGGGGGGCGGATGAAAAACTGTTTTTT. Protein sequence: CASSPGGADEKLFF.

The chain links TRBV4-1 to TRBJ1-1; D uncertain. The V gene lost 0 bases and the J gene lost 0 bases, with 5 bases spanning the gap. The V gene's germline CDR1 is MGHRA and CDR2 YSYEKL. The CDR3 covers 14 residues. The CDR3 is CASSQEGLNTEAFF. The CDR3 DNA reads TGCGCCAGCAGCCAAGAAGGATTGAACACTGAAGCTTTCTTT.

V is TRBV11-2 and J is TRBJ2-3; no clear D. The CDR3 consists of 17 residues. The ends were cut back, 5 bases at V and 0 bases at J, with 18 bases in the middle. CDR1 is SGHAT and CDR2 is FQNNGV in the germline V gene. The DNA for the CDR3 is TGTGCCAGCAGCCCGCGCAGTTGGGTCCCTAGCACAGATACGCAGTATTTT. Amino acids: CASSPRSWVPSTDTQYF.

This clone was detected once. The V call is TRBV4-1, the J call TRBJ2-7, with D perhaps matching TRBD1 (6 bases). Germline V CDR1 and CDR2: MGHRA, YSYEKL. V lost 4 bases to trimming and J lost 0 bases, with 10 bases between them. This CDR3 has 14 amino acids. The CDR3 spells CASSRGDNSYEQYF. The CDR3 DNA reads TGCGCCAGCAGCCGAGGGGACAACTCCTACGAGCAGTACTTC.

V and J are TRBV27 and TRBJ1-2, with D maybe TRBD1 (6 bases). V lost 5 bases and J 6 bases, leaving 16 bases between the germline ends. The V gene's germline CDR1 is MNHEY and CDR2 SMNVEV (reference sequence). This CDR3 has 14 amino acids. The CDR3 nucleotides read TGTGCCAGCAGTCCATACAGGGTAGATAATGGCTACACCTTC. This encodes CASSPYRVDNGYTF.

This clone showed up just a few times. CDR3 loop: CASSLGYPRREETQYF. The DNA of the CDR3 is TGTGCCAGCAGCTTGGGCTATCCCCGCCGAGAGGAGACCCAGTACTTC. This sequence joins TRBV5-5 and TRBJ2-5, with D hard to call. From germline, CDR1 is SGHKS and CDR2 YYEKEE (reference sequence). Deletions cut 0 bases from V and 5 bases from J, with 17 bases between. This CDR3 has 16 amino acids.

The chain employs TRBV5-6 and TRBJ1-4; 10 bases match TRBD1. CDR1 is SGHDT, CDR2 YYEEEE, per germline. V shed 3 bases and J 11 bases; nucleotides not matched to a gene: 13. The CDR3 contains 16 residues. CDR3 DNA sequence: TGTGCCAGCAGCTCCTCGTGGGAGGGACAGGGGTCCAAACTGTTTTTT. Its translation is CASSSSWEGQGSKLFF.

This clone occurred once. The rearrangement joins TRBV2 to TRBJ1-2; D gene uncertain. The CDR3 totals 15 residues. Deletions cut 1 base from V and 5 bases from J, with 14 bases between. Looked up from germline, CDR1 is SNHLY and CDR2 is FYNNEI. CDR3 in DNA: TGTGCCAGCAGTGAAGGGAGGACCACGATTTATGGCTACACCTTC. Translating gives CASSEGRTTIYGYTF.

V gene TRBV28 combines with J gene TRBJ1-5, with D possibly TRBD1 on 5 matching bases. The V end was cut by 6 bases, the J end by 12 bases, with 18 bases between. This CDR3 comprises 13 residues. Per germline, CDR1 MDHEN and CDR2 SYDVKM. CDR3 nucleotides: TGTGCCAGCAGGGGGGACTTCAGGCGGGGCCAGCATTTT. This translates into CASRGDFRRGQHF.

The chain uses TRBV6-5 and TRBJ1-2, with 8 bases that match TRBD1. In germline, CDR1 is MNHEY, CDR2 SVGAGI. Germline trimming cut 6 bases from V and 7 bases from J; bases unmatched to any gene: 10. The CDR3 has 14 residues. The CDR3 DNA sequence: TGTGCCAGCAGACCAGGACAGGGAGAGTCTGGCTACACCTTC. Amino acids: CASRPGQGESGYTF.

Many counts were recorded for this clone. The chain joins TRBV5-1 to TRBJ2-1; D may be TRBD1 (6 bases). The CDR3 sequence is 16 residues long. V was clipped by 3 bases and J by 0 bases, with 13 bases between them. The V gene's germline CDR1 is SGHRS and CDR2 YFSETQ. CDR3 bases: TGCGCCAGCAGCTCGCCAGGGGTCCCCTCCTACAATGAGCAGTTCTTC. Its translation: CASSSPGVPSYNEQFF.

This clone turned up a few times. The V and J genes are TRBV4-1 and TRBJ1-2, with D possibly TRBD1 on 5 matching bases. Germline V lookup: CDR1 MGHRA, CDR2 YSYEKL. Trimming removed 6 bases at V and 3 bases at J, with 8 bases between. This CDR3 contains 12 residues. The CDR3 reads CASRGGDYGYTF. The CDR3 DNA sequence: TGCGCCAGCAGGGGGGGAGACTATGGCTACACCTTC.

The CDR3, as DNA: TGCGCCAGCAGCTCCCGACAGGGGGCGTTGAGTGGCTACACCTTC. Protein: CASSSRQGALSGYTF. The chain has TRBV5-1 and TRBJ1-2; 10 bases line up with TRBD1. The V gene end was trimmed by 3 bases and the J gene end by 7 bases; junction bases not matched to a gene: 9. The CDR3 has 15 amino acids. Germline V CDR1 and CDR2: SGHRS, YFSETQ.

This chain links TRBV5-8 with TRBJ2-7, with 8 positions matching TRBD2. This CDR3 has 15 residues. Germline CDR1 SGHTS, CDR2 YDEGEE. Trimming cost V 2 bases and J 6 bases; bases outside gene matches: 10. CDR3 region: CASSLGLREDGEQYF. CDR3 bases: TGTGCCAGCAGCTTAGGCTTGCGGGAGGATGGCGAGCAGTACTTC.

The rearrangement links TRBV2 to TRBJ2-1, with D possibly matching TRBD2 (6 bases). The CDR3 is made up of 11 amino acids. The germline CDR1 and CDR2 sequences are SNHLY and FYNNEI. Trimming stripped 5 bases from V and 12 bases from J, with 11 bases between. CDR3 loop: CASSPGGRQFF. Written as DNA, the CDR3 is TGTGCCAGCAGTCCTGGAGGGCGGCAGTTCTTC.

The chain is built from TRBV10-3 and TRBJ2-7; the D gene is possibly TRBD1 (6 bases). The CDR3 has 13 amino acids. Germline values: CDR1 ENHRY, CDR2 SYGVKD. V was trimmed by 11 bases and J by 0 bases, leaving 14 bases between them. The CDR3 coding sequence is TGTGCCGCCTCAGGGGCGAGCTCCTACGAGCAGTACTTC. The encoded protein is CAASGASSYEQYF.

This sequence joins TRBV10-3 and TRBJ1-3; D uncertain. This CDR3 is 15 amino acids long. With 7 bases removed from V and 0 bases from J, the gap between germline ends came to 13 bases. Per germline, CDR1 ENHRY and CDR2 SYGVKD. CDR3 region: CAIITRQNSGNTIYF. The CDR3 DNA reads TGTGCCATCATCACCCGGCAGAACTCTGGAAACACCATATATTTT.

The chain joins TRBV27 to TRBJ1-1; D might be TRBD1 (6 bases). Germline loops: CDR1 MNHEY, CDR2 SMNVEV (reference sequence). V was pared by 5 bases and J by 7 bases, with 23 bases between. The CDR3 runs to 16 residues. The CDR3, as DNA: TGTGCCAGCAGTCAGGGGACCCCAGGTGGCGTTGGTGAAGCTTTCTTT. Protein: CASSQGTPGGVGEAFF.

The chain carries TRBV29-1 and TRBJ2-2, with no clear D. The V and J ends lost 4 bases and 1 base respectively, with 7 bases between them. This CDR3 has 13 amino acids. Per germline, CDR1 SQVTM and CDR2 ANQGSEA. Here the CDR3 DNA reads TGCAGCGTTGCCAGGCGGAACACCGGGGAGCTGTTTTTT. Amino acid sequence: CSVARRNTGELFF.

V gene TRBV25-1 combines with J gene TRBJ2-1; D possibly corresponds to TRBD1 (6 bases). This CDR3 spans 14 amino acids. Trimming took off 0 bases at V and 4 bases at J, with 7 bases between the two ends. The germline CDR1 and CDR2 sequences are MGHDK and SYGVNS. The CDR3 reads CASSEYTGYNEQFF. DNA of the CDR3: TGTGCCAGCAGTGAATATACAGGGTACAATGAGCAGTTCTTC.

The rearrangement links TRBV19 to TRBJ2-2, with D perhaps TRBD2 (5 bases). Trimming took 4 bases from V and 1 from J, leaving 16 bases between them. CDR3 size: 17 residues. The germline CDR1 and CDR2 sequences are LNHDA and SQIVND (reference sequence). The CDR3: CASSKPYGIQNTGELFF. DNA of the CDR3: TGTGCCAGTAGTAAACCCTACGGGATCCAGAACACCGGGGAGCTGTTTTTT.

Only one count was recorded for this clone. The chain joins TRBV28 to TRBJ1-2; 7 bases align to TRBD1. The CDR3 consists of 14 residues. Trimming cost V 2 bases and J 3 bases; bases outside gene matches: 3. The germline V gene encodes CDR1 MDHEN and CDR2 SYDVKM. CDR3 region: CASSLEQGDYGYTF. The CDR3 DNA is TGTGCCAGCAGTTTAGAGCAGGGGGACTATGGCTACACCTTC.

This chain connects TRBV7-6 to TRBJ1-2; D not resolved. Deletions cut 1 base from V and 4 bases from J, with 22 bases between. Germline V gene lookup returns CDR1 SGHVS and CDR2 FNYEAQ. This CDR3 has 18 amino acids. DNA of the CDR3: TGTGCCAGCAGCTTAGTCGGAGGGCAGCATGGTAGTAGCTATGGCTACACCTTC. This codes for CASSLVGGQHGSSYGYTF.

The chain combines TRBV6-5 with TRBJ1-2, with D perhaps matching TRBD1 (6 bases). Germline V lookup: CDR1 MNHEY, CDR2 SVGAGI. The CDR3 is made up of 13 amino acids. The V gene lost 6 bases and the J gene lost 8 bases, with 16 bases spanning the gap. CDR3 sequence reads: CASSNRDVGGYTF. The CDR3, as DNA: TGTGCCAGCAGCAACAGGGACGTAGGGGGCTACACCTTC.